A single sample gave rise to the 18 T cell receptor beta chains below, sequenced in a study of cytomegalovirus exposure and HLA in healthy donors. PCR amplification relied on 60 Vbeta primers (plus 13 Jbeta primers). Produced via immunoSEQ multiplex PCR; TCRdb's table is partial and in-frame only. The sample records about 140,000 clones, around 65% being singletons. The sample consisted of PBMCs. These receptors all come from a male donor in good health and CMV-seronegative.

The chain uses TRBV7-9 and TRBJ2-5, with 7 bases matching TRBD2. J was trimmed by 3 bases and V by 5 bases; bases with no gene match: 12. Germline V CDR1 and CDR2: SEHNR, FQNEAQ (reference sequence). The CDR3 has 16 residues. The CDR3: CASSQGHWGREETQYF. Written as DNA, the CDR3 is TGTGCCAGCAGCCAAGGGCATTGGGGGAGGGAAGAGACCCAGTACTTC.

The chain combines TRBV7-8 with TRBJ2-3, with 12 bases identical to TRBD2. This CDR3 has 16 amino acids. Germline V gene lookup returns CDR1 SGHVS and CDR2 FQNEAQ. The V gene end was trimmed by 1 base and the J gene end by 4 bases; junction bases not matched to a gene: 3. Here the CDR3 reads CASSLGPSGGADTQYF. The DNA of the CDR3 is TGTGCCAGCAGCTTAGGCCCTAGCGGGGGGGCAGATACGCAGTATTTT. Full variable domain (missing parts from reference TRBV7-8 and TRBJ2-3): GAGVSQSPRYKVAKRGQDVALRCDPISGHVSLFWYQQALGQGPEFLTYFQNEAQLDKSGLPSDRFFAERPEGSVSTLKIQRTQQEDSAVYLCASSLGPSGGADTQYFGPGTRLTVL.

CDR3 DNA: TGTGCCAGCAGTGAAGTCACCGACAGGGGCAATGAGCAGTTCTTC. Translating gives CASSEVTDRGNEQFF. The gene calls are TRBV2 and TRBJ2-1; 8 bases agree with TRBD1. The V gene end was trimmed by 1 base and the J gene end by 6 bases; junction bases not matched to a gene: 5. Per the germline V gene, CDR1 is SNHLY and CDR2 is FYNNEI. CDR3 length: 15 residues. The full variable domain, with the rest looked up from reference TRBV2 and TRBJ2-1, is EPEVTQTPSHQVTQMGQEVILRCVPISNHLYFYWYRQILGQKVEFLVSFYNNEISEKSEIFDDQFSVERPDGSNFTLKIRSTKLEDSAMYFCASSEVTDRGNEQFFGPGTRLTVL.

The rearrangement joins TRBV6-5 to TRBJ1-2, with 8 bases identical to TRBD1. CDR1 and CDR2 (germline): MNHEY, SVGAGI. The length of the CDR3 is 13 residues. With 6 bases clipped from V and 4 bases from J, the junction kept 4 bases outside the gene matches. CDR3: CASSIDRGYGYTF. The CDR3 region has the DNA TGTGCCAGCAGCATAGACAGGGGCTATGGCTACACCTTC.

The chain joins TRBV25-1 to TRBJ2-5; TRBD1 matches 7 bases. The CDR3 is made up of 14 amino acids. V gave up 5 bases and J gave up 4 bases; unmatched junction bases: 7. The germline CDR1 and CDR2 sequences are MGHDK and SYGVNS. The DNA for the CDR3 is TGTGCCAGCAGTCAGCAGGGGGAGACAGAGACCCAGTACTTC. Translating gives CASSQQGETETQYF.

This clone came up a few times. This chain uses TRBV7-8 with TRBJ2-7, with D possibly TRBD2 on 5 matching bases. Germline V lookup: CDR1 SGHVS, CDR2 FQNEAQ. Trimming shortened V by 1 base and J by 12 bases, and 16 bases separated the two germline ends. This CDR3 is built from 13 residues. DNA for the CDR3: TGTGCCAGCAGCTTAGGTTCTAGCACAGCTCCGTACTTC. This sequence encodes CASSLGSSTAPYF.

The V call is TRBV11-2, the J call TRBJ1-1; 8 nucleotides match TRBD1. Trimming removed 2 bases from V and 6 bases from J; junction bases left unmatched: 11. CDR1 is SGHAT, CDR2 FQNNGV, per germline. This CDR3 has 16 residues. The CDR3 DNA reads TGTGCCAGCAGCTTAATGTCGGGACAGGAGGGGGCTGAAGCTTTCTTT. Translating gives CASSLMSGQEGAEAFF. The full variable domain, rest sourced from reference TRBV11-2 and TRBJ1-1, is EAGVAQSPRYKIIEKRQSVAFWCNPISGHATLYWYQQILGQGPKLLIQFQNNGVVDDSQLPKDRFSAERLKGVDSTLKIQPAKLEDSAVYLCASSLMSGQEGAEAFFGQGTRLTVV.

CDR3 sequence reads: CASSPDRQGIQPQHF. In DNA, the CDR3 is TGTGCCAGCAGTCCCGACCGACAGGGTATCCAGCCCCAGCATTTT. V is TRBV28 and J is TRBJ1-5; 7 bases map to TRBD1. CDR1 is MDHEN, CDR2 SYDVKM, per germline. This CDR3 comprises 15 residues. The trim removed 5 bases at V and 7 bases at J, leaving 11 bases unmatched.

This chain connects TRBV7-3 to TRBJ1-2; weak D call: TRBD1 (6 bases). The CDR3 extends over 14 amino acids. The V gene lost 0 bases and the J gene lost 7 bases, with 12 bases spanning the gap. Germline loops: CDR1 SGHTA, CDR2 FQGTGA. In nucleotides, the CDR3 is TGTGCCAGCAGCTTAACGTCAGGGGCGGGTGGCTACACCTTC. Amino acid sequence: CASSLTSGAGGYTF.

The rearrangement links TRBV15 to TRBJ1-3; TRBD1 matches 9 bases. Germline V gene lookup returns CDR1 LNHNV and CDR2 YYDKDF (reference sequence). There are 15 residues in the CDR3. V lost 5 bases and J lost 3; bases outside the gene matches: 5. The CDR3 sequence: CATSGDRGVGNTIYF. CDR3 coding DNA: TGTGCCACCAGCGGCGACAGGGGGGTTGGAAACACCATATATTTT.

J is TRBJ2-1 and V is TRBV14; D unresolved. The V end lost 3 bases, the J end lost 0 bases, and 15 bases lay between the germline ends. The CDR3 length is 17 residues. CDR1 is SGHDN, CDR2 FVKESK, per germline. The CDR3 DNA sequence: TGTGCCAGCAGCCATTTACCGGGTTCGAGCTCCTACAATGAGCAGTTCTTC. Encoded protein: CASSHLPGSSSYNEQFF. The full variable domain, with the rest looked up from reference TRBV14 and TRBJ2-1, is EAGVTQFPSHSVIEKGQTVTLRCDPISGHDNLYWYRRVMGKEIKFLLHFVKESKQDESGMPNNRFLAERTGGTYSTLKVQPAELEDSGVYFCASSHLPGSSSYNEQFFGPGTRLTVL.

CDR3 nucleotide sequence: TGTGCCAGCAGCGCCACAGGGTCCTACGAGCAGTACTTC. Its protein product is CASSATGSYEQYF. This chain joins TRBV9 and TRBJ2-5; weak D call: TRBD1 (6 bases). The assigned J gene may be wrong: the sequence end matches TRBJ2-7 better. Germline CDR1 and CDR2: SGDLS and YYNGEE. This CDR3 has 13 amino acids.

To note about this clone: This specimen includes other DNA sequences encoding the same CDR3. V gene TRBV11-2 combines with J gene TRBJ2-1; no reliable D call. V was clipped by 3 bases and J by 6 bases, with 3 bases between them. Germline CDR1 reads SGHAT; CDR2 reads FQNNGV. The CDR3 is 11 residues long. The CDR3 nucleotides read TGTGCCAGCAGCTTGGCCAATGAGCAGTTCTTC. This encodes CASSLANEQFF.

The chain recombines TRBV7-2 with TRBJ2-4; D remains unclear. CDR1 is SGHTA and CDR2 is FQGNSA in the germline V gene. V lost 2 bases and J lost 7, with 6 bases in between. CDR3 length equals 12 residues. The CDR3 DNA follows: TGTGCCAGCAGCTTAATTATGAACATTCAGTACTTC. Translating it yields CASSLIMNIQYF.

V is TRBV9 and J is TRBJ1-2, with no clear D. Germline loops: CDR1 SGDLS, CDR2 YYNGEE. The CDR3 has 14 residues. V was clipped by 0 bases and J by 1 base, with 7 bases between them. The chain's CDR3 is CASSVGTDNYGYTF. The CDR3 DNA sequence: TGTGCCAGCAGCGTAGGGACTGATAACTATGGCTACACCTTC.

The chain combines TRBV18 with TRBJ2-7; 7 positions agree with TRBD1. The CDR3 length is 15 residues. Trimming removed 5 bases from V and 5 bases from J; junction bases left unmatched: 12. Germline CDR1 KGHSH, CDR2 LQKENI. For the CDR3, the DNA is TGTGCCAGCTCAAGCTCAGACAGGGCCTCAGACGAGCAGTACTTC. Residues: CASSSSDRASDEQYF.

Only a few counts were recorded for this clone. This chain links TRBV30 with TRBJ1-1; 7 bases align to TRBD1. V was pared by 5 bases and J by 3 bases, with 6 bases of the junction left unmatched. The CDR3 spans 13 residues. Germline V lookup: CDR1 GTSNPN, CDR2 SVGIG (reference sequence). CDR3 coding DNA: TGTGCCTGGGGGGGACAGCCGGACACTGAAGCTTTCTTT. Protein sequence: CAWGGQPDTEAFF.

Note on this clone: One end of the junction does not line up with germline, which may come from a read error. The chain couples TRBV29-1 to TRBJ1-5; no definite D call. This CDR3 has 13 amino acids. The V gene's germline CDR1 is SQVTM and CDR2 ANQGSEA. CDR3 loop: CNVEDYERGPQHF. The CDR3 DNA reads TGCAACGTTGAAGATTACGAACGTGGCCCCCAGCATTTT.